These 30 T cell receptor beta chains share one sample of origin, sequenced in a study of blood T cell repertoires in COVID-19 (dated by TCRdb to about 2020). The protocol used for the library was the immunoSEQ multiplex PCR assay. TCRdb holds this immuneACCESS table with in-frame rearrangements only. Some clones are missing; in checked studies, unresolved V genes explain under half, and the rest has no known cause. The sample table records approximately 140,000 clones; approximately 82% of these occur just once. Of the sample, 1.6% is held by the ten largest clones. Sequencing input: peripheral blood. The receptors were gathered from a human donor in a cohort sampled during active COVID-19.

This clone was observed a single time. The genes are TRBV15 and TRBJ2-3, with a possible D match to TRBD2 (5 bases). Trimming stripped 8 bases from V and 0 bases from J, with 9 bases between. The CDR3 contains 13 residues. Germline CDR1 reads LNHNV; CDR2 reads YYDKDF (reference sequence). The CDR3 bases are TGTGCCACCTCTGGGAGTAGCACAGATACGCAGTATTTT. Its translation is CATSGSSTDTQYF.

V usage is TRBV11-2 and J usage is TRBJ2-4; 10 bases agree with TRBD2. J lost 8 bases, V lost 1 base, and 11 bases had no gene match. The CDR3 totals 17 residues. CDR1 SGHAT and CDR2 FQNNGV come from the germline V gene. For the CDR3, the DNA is TGTGCCAGCAGCTTAGGGAGGAGCGGGAGGGACTTGGACATTCAGTACTTC. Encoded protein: CASSLGRSGRDLDIQYF.

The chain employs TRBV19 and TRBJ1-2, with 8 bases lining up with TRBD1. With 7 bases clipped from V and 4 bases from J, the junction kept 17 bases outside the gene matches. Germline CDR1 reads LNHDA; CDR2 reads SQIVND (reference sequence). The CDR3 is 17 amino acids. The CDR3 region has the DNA TGTGCCAGTACCGGGGACAGGCCCTATCTTCGAGGCTATGGCTACACCTTC. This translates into CASTGDRPYLRGYGYTF.

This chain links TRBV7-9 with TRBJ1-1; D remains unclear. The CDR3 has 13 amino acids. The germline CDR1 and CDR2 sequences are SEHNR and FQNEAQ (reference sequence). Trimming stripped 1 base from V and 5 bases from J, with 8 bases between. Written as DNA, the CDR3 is TGTGCCAGCAGCTTAGATCCTCAGACTGAAGCTTTCTTT. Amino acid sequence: CASSLDPQTEAFF.

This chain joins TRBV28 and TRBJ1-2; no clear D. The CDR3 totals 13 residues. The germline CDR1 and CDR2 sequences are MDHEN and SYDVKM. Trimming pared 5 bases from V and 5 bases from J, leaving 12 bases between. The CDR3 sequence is CASSPGRAYGYTF. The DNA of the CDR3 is TGTGCCAGCAGTCCCGGTCGAGCGTATGGCTACACCTTC.

The CDR3 DNA follows: TGTGCCAGCAGCTTAGGGTTCGCGGAATCCTACGAGCAGTACTTC. Protein: CASSLGFAESYEQYF. The V and J genes are TRBV7-2 and TRBJ2-7; D is undetermined. CDR3 length equals 15 residues. Between the trimmed V and J ends, which lost 1 base and 1 base, there was a span of 11 bases. Germline V gene sequence: CDR1 SGHTA, CDR2 FQGNSA.

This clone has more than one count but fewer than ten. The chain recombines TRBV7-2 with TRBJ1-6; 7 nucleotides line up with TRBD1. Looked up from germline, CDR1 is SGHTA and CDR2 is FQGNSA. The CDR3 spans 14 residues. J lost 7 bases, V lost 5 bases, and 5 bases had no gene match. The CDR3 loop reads CASSTGTVNSPLHF. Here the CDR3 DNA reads TGTGCCAGCAGCACCGGGACAGTAAATTCACCCCTCCACTTT.

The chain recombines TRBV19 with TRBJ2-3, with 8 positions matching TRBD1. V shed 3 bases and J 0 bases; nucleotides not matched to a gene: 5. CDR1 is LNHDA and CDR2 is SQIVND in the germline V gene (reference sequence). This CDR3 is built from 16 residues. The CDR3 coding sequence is TGTGCCAGTAGTATTTCAGGGACAGGCAGCACAGATACGCAGTATTTT. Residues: CASSISGTGSTDTQYF. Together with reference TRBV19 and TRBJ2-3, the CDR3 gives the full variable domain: DGGITQSPKYLFRKEGQNVTLSCEQNLNHDAMYWYRQDPGQGLRLIYYSQIVNDFQKGDIAEGYSVSREKKESFPLTVTSAQKNPTAFYLCASSISGTGSTDTQYFGPGTRLTVL.

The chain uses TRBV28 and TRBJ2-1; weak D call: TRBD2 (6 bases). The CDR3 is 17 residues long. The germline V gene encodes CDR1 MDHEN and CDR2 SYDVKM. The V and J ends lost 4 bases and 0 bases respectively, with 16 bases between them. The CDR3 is CASSSIQRVRSYNEQFF. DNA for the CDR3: TGTGCCAGCAGTTCGATCCAGCGGGTCCGCTCCTACAATGAGCAGTTCTTC. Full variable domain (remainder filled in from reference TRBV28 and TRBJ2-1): DVKVTQSSRYLVKRTGEKVFLECVQDMDHENMFWYRQDPGLGLRLIYFSYDVKMKEKGDIPEGYSVSREKKERFSLILESASTNQTSMYLCASSSIQRVRSYNEQFFGPGTRLTVL.

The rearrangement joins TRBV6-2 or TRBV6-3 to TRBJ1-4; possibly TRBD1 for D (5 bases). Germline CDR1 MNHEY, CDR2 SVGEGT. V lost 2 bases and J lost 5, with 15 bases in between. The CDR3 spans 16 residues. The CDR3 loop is CASSYGSGTGNEKLFF. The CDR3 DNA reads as TGTGCCAGCAGTTACGGCTCCGGGACTGGGAATGAAAAACTGTTTTTT.

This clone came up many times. CDR3 sequence (DNA): TGTGCCAGCAGCGTAGGAGGGAGGAGCACAGATACGCAGTATTTT. Amino acids: CASSVGGRSTDTQYF. The V call is TRBV9, the J call TRBJ2-3, with a tentative D call TRBD2 (6 bases). Trimming removed 0 bases from V and 0 bases from J, with 8 bases in between. This CDR3 spans 15 amino acids. Germline CDR1 is SGDLS and CDR2 is YYNGEE.

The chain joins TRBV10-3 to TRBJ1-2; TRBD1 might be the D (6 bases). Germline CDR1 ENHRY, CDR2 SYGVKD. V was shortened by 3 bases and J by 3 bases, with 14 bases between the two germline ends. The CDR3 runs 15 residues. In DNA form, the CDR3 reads TGTGCCATCAGTGATCTCGGGGGGCAGGACTATGGCTACACCTTC. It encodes CAISDLGGQDYGYTF.

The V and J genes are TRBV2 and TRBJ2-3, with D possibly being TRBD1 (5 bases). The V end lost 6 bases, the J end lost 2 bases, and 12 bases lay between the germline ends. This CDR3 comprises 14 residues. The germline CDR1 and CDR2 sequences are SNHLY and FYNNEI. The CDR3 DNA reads TGTGCCAGCAGCGGGCAGGGCCTCACAGATACGCAGTATTTT. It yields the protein CASSGQGLTDTQYF.

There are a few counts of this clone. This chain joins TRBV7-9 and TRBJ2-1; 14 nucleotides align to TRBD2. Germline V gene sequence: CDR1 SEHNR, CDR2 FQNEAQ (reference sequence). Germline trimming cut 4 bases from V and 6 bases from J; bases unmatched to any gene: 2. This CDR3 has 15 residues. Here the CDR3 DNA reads TGTGCCAGCAGCTACGGGACTAGCGGGAGCAATGAGCAGTTCTTC. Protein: CASSYGTSGSNEQFF.

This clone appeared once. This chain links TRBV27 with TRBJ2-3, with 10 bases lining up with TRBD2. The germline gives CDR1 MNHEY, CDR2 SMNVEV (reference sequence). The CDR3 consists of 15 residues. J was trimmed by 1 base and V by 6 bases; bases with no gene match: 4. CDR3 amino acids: CASRIGLAGTDTQYF. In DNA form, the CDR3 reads TGTGCCAGCAGAATTGGACTAGCGGGCACAGATACGCAGTATTTT.

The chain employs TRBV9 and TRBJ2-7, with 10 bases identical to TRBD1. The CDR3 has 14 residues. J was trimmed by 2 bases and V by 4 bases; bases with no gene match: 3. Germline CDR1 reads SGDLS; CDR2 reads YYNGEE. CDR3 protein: CASSFDRGPYEQYF. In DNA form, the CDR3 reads TGTGCCAGCAGCTTCGACAGGGGGCCCTACGAGCAGTACTTC.

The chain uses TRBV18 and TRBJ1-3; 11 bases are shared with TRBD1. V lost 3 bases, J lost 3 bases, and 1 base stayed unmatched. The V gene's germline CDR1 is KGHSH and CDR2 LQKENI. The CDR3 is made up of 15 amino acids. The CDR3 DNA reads TGTGCCAGCTCACCGGACAGGGGGCATGGAAACACCATATATTTT. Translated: CASSPDRGHGNTIYF.

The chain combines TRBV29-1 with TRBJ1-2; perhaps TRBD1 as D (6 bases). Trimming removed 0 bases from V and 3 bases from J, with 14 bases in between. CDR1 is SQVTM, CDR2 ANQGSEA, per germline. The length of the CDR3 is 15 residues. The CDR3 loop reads CSVEDLGRGDYGYTF. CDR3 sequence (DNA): TGCAGCGTTGAAGATTTAGGCAGGGGAGACTATGGCTACACCTTC. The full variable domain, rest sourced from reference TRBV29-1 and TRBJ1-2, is SAVISQKPSRDICQRGTSLTIQCQVDSQVTMMFWYRQQPGQSLTLIATANQGSEATYESGFVIDKFPISRPNLTFSTLTVSNMSPEDSSIYLCSVEDLGRGDYGYTFGSGTRLTVV.

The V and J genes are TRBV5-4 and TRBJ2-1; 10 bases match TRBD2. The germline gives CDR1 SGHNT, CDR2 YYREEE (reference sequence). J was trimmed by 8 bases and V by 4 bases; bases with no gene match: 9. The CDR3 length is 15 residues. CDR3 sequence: CASSASGRSVDEQFF. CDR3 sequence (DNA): TGTGCCAGCAGCGCTAGCGGGAGATCTGTCGATGAGCAGTTCTTC. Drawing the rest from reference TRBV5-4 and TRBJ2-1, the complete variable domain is ETGVTQSPTHLIKTRGQQVTLRCSSQSGHNTVSWYQQALGQGPQFIFQYYREEENGRGNFPPRFSGLQFPNYSSELNVNALELDDSALYLCASSASGRSVDEQFFGPGTRLTVL.

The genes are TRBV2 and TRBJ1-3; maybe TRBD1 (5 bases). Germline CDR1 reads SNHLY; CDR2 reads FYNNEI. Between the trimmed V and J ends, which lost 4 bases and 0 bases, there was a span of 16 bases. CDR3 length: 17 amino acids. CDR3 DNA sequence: TGTGCCAGCAGTGGAGGTAATGGGGCCACCTCTGGAAACACCATATATTTT. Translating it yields CASSGGNGATSGNTIYF.

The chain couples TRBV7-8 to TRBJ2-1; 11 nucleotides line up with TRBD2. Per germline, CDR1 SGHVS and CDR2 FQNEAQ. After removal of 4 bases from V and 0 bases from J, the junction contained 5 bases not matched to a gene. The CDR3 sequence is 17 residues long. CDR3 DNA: TGTGCCAGCAGCTCCTTAGGACTAGCGGGCTCCTACAATGAGCAGTTCTTC. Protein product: CASSSLGLAGSYNEQFF.

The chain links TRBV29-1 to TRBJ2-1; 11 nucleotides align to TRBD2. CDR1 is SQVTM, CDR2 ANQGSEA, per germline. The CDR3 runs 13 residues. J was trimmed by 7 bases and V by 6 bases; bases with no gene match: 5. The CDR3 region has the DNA TGCAGCGTCGCCACTAGCGGGAGAAATGAGCAGTTCTTC. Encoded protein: CSVATSGRNEQFF.

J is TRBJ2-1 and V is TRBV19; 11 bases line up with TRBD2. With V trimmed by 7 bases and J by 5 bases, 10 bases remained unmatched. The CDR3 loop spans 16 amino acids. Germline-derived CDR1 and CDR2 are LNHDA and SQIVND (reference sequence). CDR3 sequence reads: CASISGRAGGDNEQFF. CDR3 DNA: TGTGCCAGTATTAGCGGGAGGGCCGGGGGGGACAATGAGCAGTTCTTC.

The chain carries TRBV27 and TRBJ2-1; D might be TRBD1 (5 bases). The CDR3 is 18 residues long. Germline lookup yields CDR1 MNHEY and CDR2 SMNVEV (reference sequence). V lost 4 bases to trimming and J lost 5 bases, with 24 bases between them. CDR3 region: CASSSQTSTVRQNNEQFF. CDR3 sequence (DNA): TGTGCCAGCAGTTCACAAACCTCGACAGTACGTCAAAACAATGAGCAGTTCTTC.

The CDR3 bases are TGTGCCAGCAGCTCCGGGACAGCGTTGGGGGCTTTCTTT. Translated: CASSSGTALGAFF. The chain joins TRBV28 to TRBJ1-1, with 7 bases lining up with TRBD1. Germline V CDR1 and CDR2: MDHEN, SYDVKM. The CDR3 is 13 residues long. V trimming: 6 bases; J trimming: 11 bases; junction bases outside the gene matches: 12.

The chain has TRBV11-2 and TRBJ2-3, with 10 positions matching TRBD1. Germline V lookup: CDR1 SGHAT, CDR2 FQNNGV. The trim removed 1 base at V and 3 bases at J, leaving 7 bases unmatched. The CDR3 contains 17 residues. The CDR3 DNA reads TGTGCCAGCAGCTTAGGAATCGGGACAGGGGCGACAGATACGCAGTATTTT. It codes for CASSLGIGTGATDTQYF.

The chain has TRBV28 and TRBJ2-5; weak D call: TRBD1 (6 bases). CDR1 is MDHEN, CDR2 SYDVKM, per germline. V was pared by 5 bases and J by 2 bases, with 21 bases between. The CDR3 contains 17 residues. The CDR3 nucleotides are TGTGCCAGCAGTCTCGGTGCAGGGGCGCGAGATCAAGAGACCCAGTACTTC. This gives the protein CASSLGAGARDQETQYF.

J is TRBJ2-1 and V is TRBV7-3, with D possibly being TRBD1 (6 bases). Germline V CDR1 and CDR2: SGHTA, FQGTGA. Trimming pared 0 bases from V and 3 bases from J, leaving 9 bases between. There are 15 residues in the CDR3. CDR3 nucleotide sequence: TGTGCCAGCAGCTTAACAGGGGGAAACTACAATGAGCAGTTCTTC. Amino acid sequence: CASSLTGGNYNEQFF.

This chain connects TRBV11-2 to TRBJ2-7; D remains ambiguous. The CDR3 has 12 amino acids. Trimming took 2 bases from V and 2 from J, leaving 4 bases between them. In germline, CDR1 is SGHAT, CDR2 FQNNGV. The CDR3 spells CASSLSAYEQYF. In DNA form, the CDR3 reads TGTGCCAGCAGCTTATCGGCCTACGAGCAGTACTTC.

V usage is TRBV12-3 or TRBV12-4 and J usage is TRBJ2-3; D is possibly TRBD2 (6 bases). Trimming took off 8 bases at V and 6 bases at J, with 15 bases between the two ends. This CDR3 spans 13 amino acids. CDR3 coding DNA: TGTGCCAGCCCCGGGAGTGCGGTTGATACGCAGTATTTT. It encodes CASPGSAVDTQYF.